These 14 T cell receptor beta chains share one sample of origin, sequenced in a study of regulatory T cells in long-lasting Graves disease. Time point here: newly diagnosed GD, antithyroid drugs for less than 3 months. Extracted RNA from PBMCs served as the source of the TCR library. Arm-PCR with iRepertoire HTBI primers amplified the CDR3 regions for these TCR beta libraries. One entry per CDR3 protein results from TCRdb running MiXCR on the multiplex PCR reads. Of 450,000 to 650,000 distinct CDR3 sequences in the sample, 15% to 20% were seen once. The same data also went into a second study, on T cells in Graves' hyperthyroidism and ophthalmopathy.

This specimen consisted of peripheral blood mononuclear cells (PBMCs), obtained at new diagnosis, from a patient treated with antithyroid drugs. The receptors derive from a woman aged 40-65 years with Graves disease.

This clonotype was observed at least ten times. The V call is TRBV6-5, the J call TRBJ1-1; a possible D gene is TRBD1 (5 bases). The CDR3 consists of 14 residues. Trimming stripped 2 bases from V and 4 bases from J, with 11 bases between. Germline-derived CDR1 and CDR2 are MNHEY and SVGAGI. For the CDR3, the DNA is TGTGCCAGCAGTTACGGCCAGGGTAGCACTGAAGCTTTCTTT. Residues: CASSYGQGSTEAFF.

This chain uses TRBV12-5 with TRBJ2-2, with D perhaps matching TRBD1 or TRBD2 (5 bases each). Per the germline V gene, CDR1 is LGHNT and CDR2 is FRNRAP. Trimming left V 0 bases short and J 3 bases short, with 11 bases between. The CDR3 consists of 16 residues. The CDR3 bases are TGTGCTAGTGGTTTGGTAACCGGGGCCTACACCGGGGAGCTGTTTTTT. Amino acid sequence: CASGLVTGAYTGELFF.

This clonotype was picked up many times. The gene calls are TRBV11-2 and TRBJ1-1; D is ambiguous. The CDR3 spans 10 residues. Germline V CDR1 and CDR2: SGHAT, FQNNGV. Deletions cut 1 base from V and 7 bases from J, with 1 base between. The CDR3 DNA sequence: TGTGCCAGCAGCTTAGTTGAAGCTTTCTTT. The encoded protein is CASSLVEAFF. The entire variable domain, with the rest obtained from reference TRBV11-2 and TRBJ1-1, is as follows: EAGVAQSPRYKIIEKRQSVAFWCNPISGHATLYWYQQILGQGPKLLIQFQNNGVVDDSQLPKDRFSAERLKGVDSTLKIQPAKLEDSAVYLCASSLVEAFFGQGTRLTVV.

In its sample, this clonotype was seen many times. The chain joins TRBV24-1 to TRBJ2-5; D possibly corresponds to TRBD1 (5 bases). CDR1 is KGHDR and CDR2 is SFDVKD in the germline V gene. CDR3 size: 15 residues. V was cut by 3 bases and J by 2 bases, with 12 bases left in between. The CDR3 DNA reads as TGTGCCACCAGTGATGGGGCAGACCCTCAAGAGACCCAGTACTTC. Amino acids: CATSDGADPQETQYF.

This clonotype occurred many times. The chain employs TRBV7-9 and TRBJ1-3; a possible D gene is TRBD1 (5 bases). V dropped 5 bases and J dropped 4 bases, with 12 bases sitting between them. The length of the CDR3 is 14 residues. Germline CDR1 SEHNR, CDR2 FQNEAQ (reference sequence). The CDR3 nucleotides are TGTGCCAGCAGCCGCGGGACGGGAGGAAACACCATATATTTT. This encodes CASSRGTGGNTIYF.

Worth noting for this clonotype: A read error may explain this, as a much larger clone is one base away. The CDR3 sequence is CASRGNELEKLFF. DNA of the CDR3: TGCGCCAGCAGAGGGAACGAGCTTGAAAAACTGTTTTTT. The chain employs TRBV4-1 and TRBJ1-4; D ambiguous. Germline CDR1 and CDR2: MGHRA and YSYEKL. The V end lost 6 bases, the J end lost 7 bases, and 12 bases lay between the germline ends. CDR3 size: 13 residues.

This clonotype was detected ten times or more. The gene calls are TRBV24-1 and TRBJ2-7; perhaps TRBD1 as D (6 bases). Per the germline V gene, CDR1 is KGHDR and CDR2 is SFDVKD. V was trimmed by 7 bases and J by 4 bases, leaving 19 bases between them. The CDR3 totals 15 residues. CDR3 sequence (DNA): TGTGCCACCAGGGACCCCCCGGGACAACCATACGAGCAGTACTTC. Translation gives CATRDPPGQPYEQYF.

This clonotype has ten or more counts. V gene TRBV7-9 combines with J gene TRBJ1-1, with a possible D match to TRBD1 (5 bases). V dropped 5 bases and J dropped 5 bases, with 15 bases sitting between them. Germline V gene data show CDR1 as SEHNR and CDR2 as FQNEAQ (reference sequence). The CDR3 is 14 residues long. The CDR3 reads CASSPPGRVTEAFF. The CDR3 bases are TGTGCCAGCAGCCCCCCGGGCAGGGTGACTGAAGCTTTCTTT.

This clonotype was seen more than once but under ten times. This chain joins TRBV19 and TRBJ2-2; no clear D gene. Trimming stripped 5 bases from V and 1 base from J, with 8 bases between. The CDR3 sequence is 14 residues long. Germline CDR1 is LNHDA and CDR2 is SQIVND (reference sequence). CDR3 nucleotide sequence: TGTGCCAGTAGTGTCTCAAGGAACACCGGGGAGCTGTTTTTT. Its protein is CASSVSRNTGELFF.

This clonotype showed up just a few times. The chain employs TRBV5-6 and TRBJ2-1; no definite D call. Germline CDR1 reads SGHDT; CDR2 reads YYEEEE. This CDR3 is built from 12 residues. V was clipped by 2 bases and J by 10 bases, with 10 bases between them. In DNA, the CDR3 is TGTGCCAGCAGCTTTGCCCCGCGGGAGCAGTTCTTC. It specifies CASSFAPREQFF.

This clonotype was found many times. The CDR3: CASSFIQGGSSYNEQFF. The CDR3 nucleotides are TGTGCCAGCAGCTTTATCCAGGGAGGGAGCTCCTACAATGAGCAGTTCTTC. The J gene is TRBJ2-1, the V gene TRBV11-1, with 7 bases that match TRBD2. Germline V gene lookup returns CDR1 SGHAT and CDR2 FQDESV (reference sequence). The V segment lost 3 bases and the J segment 0 bases; nucleotides outside the gene matches: 8. CDR3 length: 17 residues.

J is TRBJ1-4 and V is TRBV14; D is ambiguous. Trimming removed 0 bases at V and 8 bases at J, with 13 bases between. The CDR3 is 15 residues long. The germline gives CDR1 SGHDN, CDR2 FVKESK. The CDR3, as DNA: TGTGCCAGCAGCCAAGATGTGGGAAGTGTCGAAAAACTGTTTTTT. Translating gives CASSQDVGSVEKLFF.

This clonotype was seen repeatedly, ten times or more. The V gene is TRBV20-1, the J gene TRBJ2-7; D might be TRBD1 (5 bases). The CDR3 contains 14 residues. Germline CDR1 is DFQATT and CDR2 is SNEGSKA (reference sequence). The V gene lost 0 bases and the J gene lost 5 bases, with 14 bases spanning the gap. CDR3 nucleotides: TGCAGTGCTAGAGACCTACCACAAGGGGACGAGCAGTACTTC. This codes for CSARDLPQGDEQYF.

The chain recombines TRBV3-1 with TRBJ2-1; 9 bases fit TRBD1. CDR3 length: 15 residues. V was pared by 5 bases and J by 8 bases, with 10 bases of the junction left unmatched. Germline CDR1 is LGHDT and CDR2 is YNNKEL (reference sequence). DNA of the CDR3: TGTGCCAGCAGCTTACAGGACAGGGGTAGGGATGAGCAGTTCTTC. Translating gives CASSLQDRGRDEQFF.